The following is a T cell receptor beta chain sequence with its context. This clone was picked up one time. Its specific antigen is unknown. Base qualities are not recorded, but no much larger clone differs from it by a single base. The source of the sample is a study of graft-versus-host responses after intestinal transplantation (dated by TCRdb to the early 2020s). Regarding the study in general: The transplants that recipients got were multivisceral, liver-intestinal, or isolated intestinal. Every recipient was given anti-thymocyte globulin induction, then maintenance tacrolimus and steroids for about three years. Bulk TCR-beta CDR3 sequencing was used to track graft-versus-host and host-versus-graft alloreactive T cell clones in the graft, circulation and bone marrow after intestinal transplantation. Alloreactive clones were identified by sequencing pre-transplant mixed lymphocyte reaction products and comparing them with unstimulated pre-transplant donor and recipient T cells. A cohort of 24 intestinal transplant recipients, including one retransplant, was enrolled, and a few patients lacking pretransplant specimens were excluded. A peak of at least 4% donor T cells among recipient peripheral blood mononuclear cells was the definition used for donor T cell macrochimerism. Rather than going through the commercial service, samples from a few later patients were sequenced in-house on an Illumina MiSeq and processed with MiXCR.

General study outcomes and caveats: Patients with donor T cell macrochimerism had high GvH to HvG T cell clonal ratios in their allografts. Early after transplant, peak levels of circulating GvH clones were associated with declines in HvG clones. The conclusions were limited by the relatively low number and heterogeneity of the intestinal transplant patients. GvH clones turned up in recipient bone marrow, with some appearing earlier in ileal mucosa or blood, a pattern consistent with an intestinal mucosal origin.

Library construction relied on the immunoSEQ multiplex PCR assay. For most patients, genomic DNA was isolated with the Qiagen DNeasy Blood and Tissue Kit and sent frozen to Adaptive Biotechnologies for TCR sequencing. Adaptive Biotechnologies carried out high-throughput TCR-beta CDR3 sequencing of genomic DNA for most patients. For the original study's pipeline: TCR sequencing data for 15 to 20 patients were retrieved from Adaptive's ImmunoSEQ software; a few other patients were processed with MiXCR and VDJtools. To correct CD4 versus CD8 sorting errors, sequences present in both subsets at a frequency ratio below 5:1 were removed. CDR3 nucleotide sequences shared by donor and recipient were removed because the origin of these sequences could not be assigned. To be classed as alloreactive, a clone needed at least 2-fold expansion over unstimulated cells and a minimum CFSE-low frequency of 0.002% (template counts) or 0.001% (read counts). Clones detected in sequenced pre-transplant spleen, lymph node, or MLR CFSE-low populations of the donor or recipient were defined as mappable. The cumulative frequency of alloreactive clones was calculated as a percentage of all sequences, weighted by copy number. TCRdb carries this immuneACCESS record with in-frame sequences only. Its versions omit some clonotypes, under half of them owing to an unresolved V gene in the studies checked, with the rest unexplained. The V and J calls and the clone size are those of that table, but D and trimming were determined from the DNA. This sample lists roughly 120,000 clones; 90% were detected once. The ten most abundant clones make up approximately 0.18% of the sample.

The intended sense of this specimen's time point label: cells obtained before transplantation from donor or recipient. CD3+CD4+ and CD3+CD8+ populations were FACS-sorted from unstimulated pre-transplant donor and recipient cells taken from spleen or lymph nodes. From the cysteine up to the phenylalanine, the CDR3 has a length of 14 residues. The retained sequence is limited to the CDR3, 42 bases, with the frame set at the first base. The V end loses 2 bases and the J end loses 7 bases, and a stretch of 14 bases separates them. CDR1 and CDR2 were assigned from the germline V gene as MDHEN and SYDVKM.

The sequence is built from TRBV28 and TRBJ1-2; perhaps TRBD1 is the D gene, with 5 bases matching. The source of this sequence is a human donor who received an intestinal transplant. Here the sequenced sample was unstimulated CD4+ T cells sorted from spleen or lymph node cells, taken before intestinal transplant. The DNA is TGTGCCAGCAGTTTAAGGGGCCCAGTAAGTGGCTACACCTTC. Translated, this is CASSLRGPVSGYTF.